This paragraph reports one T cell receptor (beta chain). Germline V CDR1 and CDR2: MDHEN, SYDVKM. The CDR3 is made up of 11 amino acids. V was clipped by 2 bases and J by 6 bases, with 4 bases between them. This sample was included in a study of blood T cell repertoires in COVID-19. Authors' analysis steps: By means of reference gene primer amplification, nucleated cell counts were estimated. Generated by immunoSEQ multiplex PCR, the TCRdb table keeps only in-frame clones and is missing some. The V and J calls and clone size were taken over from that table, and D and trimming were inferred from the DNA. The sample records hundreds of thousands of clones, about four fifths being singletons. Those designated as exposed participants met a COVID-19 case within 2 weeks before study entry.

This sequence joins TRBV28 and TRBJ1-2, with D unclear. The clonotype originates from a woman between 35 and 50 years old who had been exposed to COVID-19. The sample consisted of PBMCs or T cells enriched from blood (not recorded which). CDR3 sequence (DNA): TGTGCCAGCAGTTTACAGGATGGCTACACCTTC. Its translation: CASSLQDGYTF.